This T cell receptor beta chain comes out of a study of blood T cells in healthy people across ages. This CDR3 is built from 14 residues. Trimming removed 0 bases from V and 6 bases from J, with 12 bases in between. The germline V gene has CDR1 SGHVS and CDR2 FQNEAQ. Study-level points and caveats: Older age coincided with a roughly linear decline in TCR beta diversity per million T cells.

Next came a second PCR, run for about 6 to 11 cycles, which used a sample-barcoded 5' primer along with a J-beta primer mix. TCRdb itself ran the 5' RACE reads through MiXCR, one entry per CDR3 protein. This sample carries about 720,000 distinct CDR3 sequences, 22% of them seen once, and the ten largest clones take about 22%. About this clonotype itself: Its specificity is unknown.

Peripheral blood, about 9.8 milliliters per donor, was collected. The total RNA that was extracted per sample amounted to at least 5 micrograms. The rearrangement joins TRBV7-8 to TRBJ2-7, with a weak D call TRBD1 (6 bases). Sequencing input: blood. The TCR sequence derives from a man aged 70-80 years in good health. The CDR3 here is CASSLAVGAGEQYF. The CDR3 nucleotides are TGTGCCAGCAGCTTAGCAGTGGGGGCCGGCGAGCAGTACTTC.